Listed here are 26 T cell receptor beta chains from one sample, sequenced in a study of metastatic and nonmetastatic thyroid tumors. TCRdb reassembled clones from the PCR reads with MiXCR. The sample holds fewer than 18,000 clones, 24% seen once. Ahead of thyroid surgery, no patient had received treatment of any kind. The sample taken for sequencing was tumor tissue. The receptors derive from a female donor with papillary thyroid cancer or a benign thyroid nodule (not recorded which). Some clones in this sample may be carry-over from other donors' samples.

On this clone itself: A much larger clone differs from this one at a single base, so this may be a read error. This CDR3 is also generated by other DNA sequences in the sample. The V gene is TRBV7-2, the J gene TRBJ2-2; 7 bases are shared with TRBD2. This CDR3 is built from 21 residues. Germline V CDR1 and CDR2: SGHTA, FQGNSA. V shed 2 bases and J 2 bases; nucleotides not matched to a gene: 20. The chain's CDR3 is CASSLSFRGRALNTNTGELFF. Here the CDR3 DNA reads TGTGCCAGCAGCTTATCCTTTCGGGGGAGGGCTCTCAATACAAACACCGGGGAGCTGTTTTTT.

In its sample, this clone ranks as medium-sized. This rearrangement joins TRBV11-2 to TRBJ2-7; 7 nucleotides line up with TRBD2. This CDR3 contains 13 residues. V lost 3 bases to trimming and J lost 3 bases; unmatched junction nucleotides: 2. Germline CDR1 is SGHAT and CDR2 is FQNNGV. The CDR3: CASSFGGSYEQYF. The CDR3 bases are TGTGCCAGCAGCTTCGGCGGGAGCTACGAGCAGTACTTC.

Sample share makes this clone medium-sized. The chain couples TRBV12-3 or TRBV12-4 to TRBJ2-5; D may be TRBD2 (6 bases). The CDR3 is made up of 14 amino acids. V was trimmed by 3 bases and J by 4 bases, leaving 12 bases between them. The CDR3 DNA follows: TGTGCCAGCAGTTTCGTCCCGGGAGCAGAGACCCAGTACTTC. Amino acid sequence: CASSFVPGAETQYF.

J is TRBJ2-7 and V is TRBV4-2, with D unresolved. V shed 1 base and J shed 0 bases, with 16 bases lying between them. Germline loops: CDR1 LGHNA, CDR2 YNFKEQ. The length of the CDR3 is 17 residues. CDR3 bases: TGTGCCAGCAGCCAAGGTCAGCCCGTTGGGAACTCCTACGAGCAGTACTTC. Residues: CASSQGQPVGNSYEQYF.

This clone showed up just once. The V call is TRBV11-1, the J call TRBJ2-2; 9 nucleotides align to TRBD1. V shed 5 bases, J shed 6 bases, and the junction held 10 bases outside the gene matches. The germline gives CDR1 SGHAT, CDR2 FQDESV (reference sequence). The CDR3 consists of 16 residues. The CDR3, as DNA: TGTGCCAGCAGCGACCCGGGACAGGGTATTGCCGGGGAGCTGTTTTTT. It encodes CASSDPGQGIAGELFF.

This clone was counted ten times or more. The CDR3 DNA is TGTGCCAGCAGGGGGGTTGACGACACTGAAGCTTTCTTT. Translation gives CASRGVDDTEAFF. The gene calls are TRBV5-4 and TRBJ1-1, with D perhaps TRBD1 (5 bases). The V end lost 5 bases, the J end lost 3 bases, and 11 bases lay between the germline ends. This CDR3 contains 13 residues. The V gene's germline CDR1 is SGHNT and CDR2 YYREEE (reference sequence). Based on the CDR3 plus reference TRBV5-4 and TRBJ1-1, the full variable domain is ETGVTQSPTHLIKTRGQQVTLRCSSQSGHNTVSWYQQALGQGPQFIFQYYREEENGRGNFPPRFSGLQFPNYSSELNVNALELDDSALYLCASRGVDDTEAFFGQGTRLTVV.

This clone occurred many times. CDR3 protein: CASSLGQGSAQPQHF. In DNA, the CDR3 is TGTGCCAGCAGCTTAGGACAGGGCTCGGCTCAGCCCCAGCATTTT. This chain joins TRBV11-2 and TRBJ1-5; 7 bases match TRBD1. The CDR3 is 15 residues long. Germline V gene data show CDR1 as SGHAT and CDR2 as FQNNGV. With 1 base clipped from V and 6 bases from J, the junction kept 6 bases outside the gene matches.

This clone was seen only a few times. This chain connects TRBV15 to TRBJ1-2, with 10 bases aligning to TRBD1. Germline values: CDR1 LNHNV, CDR2 YYDKDF (reference sequence). The CDR3 extends over 15 amino acids. J lost 3 bases, V lost 6 bases, and 7 bases had no gene match. The CDR3 here is CATRPDRGPYYGYTF. Written as DNA, the CDR3 is TGTGCCACCAGACCTGACAGGGGGCCATACTATGGCTACACCTTC.

In its sample, this clone was seen many times. This sequence joins TRBV30 and TRBJ2-1; D unresolved. The CDR3 totals 12 residues. The V gene lost 3 bases and the J gene lost 2 bases, with 5 bases spanning the gap. Germline assignment: CDR1 GTSNPN and CDR2 SVGIG (reference sequence). CDR3 region: CAWSRTYNEQFF. The CDR3 nucleotides are TGTGCCTGGAGCAGGACCTACAATGAGCAGTTCTTC.

The chain uses TRBV11-2 and TRBJ2-3, with D maybe TRBD2 (5 bases). Trimming took off 2 bases at V and 6 bases at J, with 12 bases between the two ends. The CDR3 runs 14 residues. Germline lookup yields CDR1 SGHAT and CDR2 FQNNGV. As DNA, the CDR3 is TGTGCCAGCAGCTTACGAGGGAGCTGGGATACGCAGTATTTT. Its protein product is CASSLRGSWDTQYF.

This clone is judged medium-sized (0.01 to 0.1%). The V and J genes are TRBV5-1 and TRBJ2-1; TRBD2 agrees at 11 bases. The CDR3 runs 17 residues. V was pared by 4 bases and J by 7 bases, with 13 bases of the junction left unmatched. Germline lookup yields CDR1 SGHRS and CDR2 YFSETQ. The CDR3 reads CASSRGLVASGRNEQFF. CDR3 nucleotides: TGCGCCAGCAGCCGGGGGCTTGTGGCTAGCGGGAGGAATGAGCAGTTCTTC.

There are many counts of this clone. This chain links TRBV10-3 with TRBJ1-4, with TRBD1 matching 8 bases. The V segment lost 1 base and the J segment 8 bases; nucleotides outside the gene matches: 6. This CDR3 has 15 residues. Germline V gene data show CDR1 as ENHRY and CDR2 as SYGVKD. CDR3 amino acids: CAISELGQEREKLFF. The CDR3 region has the DNA TGTGCCATCAGTGAGTTGGGACAGGAACGGGAAAAACTGTTTTTT.

The J gene is TRBJ2-3, the V gene TRBV30, with 11 bases aligning to TRBD2. This CDR3 has 15 residues. CDR1 is GTSNPN and CDR2 is SVGIG in the germline V gene (reference sequence). The V segment lost 1 base and the J segment 0 bases; nucleotides outside the gene matches: 0. CDR3 sequence (DNA): TGTGCCTGGAGTGGGACTAGCGGGAGCACAGATACGCAGTATTTT. Translating gives CAWSGTSGSTDTQYF.

The table lists this clone with many counts. J is TRBJ1-4 and V is TRBV20-1; D remains unclear. CDR3 length equals 13 residues. Trimming removed 2 bases from V and 0 bases from J, with 4 bases in between. Germline-derived CDR1 and CDR2 are DFQATT and SNEGSKA (reference sequence). The CDR3 sequence is CSARRATNEKLFF. The CDR3 nucleotides read TGCAGTGCTAGACGGGCAACTAATGAAAAACTGTTTTTT.

This clone was seen many times. The gene calls are TRBV10-3 and TRBJ1-1; weak D call: TRBD1 (5 bases). Germline-derived CDR1 and CDR2 are ENHRY and SYGVKD. The CDR3 consists of 14 residues. V was trimmed by 2 bases and J by 5 bases, leaving 12 bases between them. The CDR3 DNA sequence: TGTGCCATCAGTGAGCGGGCAGGGAATACTGAAGCTTTCTTT. It translates to CAISERAGNTEAFF.

This clone was detected only a few times. The chain combines TRBV5-1 with TRBJ2-2; 8 bases line up with TRBD2. CDR1 is SGHRS, CDR2 YFSETQ, per germline. CDR3 length: 15 residues. After removal of 5 bases from V and 3 bases from J, the junction contained 6 bases not matched to a gene. The CDR3 bases are TGCGCCAGCAGTCCGGGGGGGTTCGACACCGGGGAGCTGTTTTTT. This encodes CASSPGGFDTGELFF.

Only a few counts were recorded for this clone. The chain links TRBV6-1 to TRBJ1-3; tentatively, D is TRBD1 (5 bases). CDR1 is MNHNS, CDR2 SASEGT, per germline. This CDR3 spans 14 amino acids. V lost 3 bases to trimming and J lost 4 bases, with 10 bases between them. CDR3 nucleotide sequence: TGTGCCAGCAGTGAGTCAGGGTGGGGAAACACCATATATTTT. It codes for CASSESGWGNTIYF.

This clone appeared a few times. A read error may produce the germline difference seen at one junction end. This chain joins TRBV20-1 and TRBJ1-2; D ambiguous. CDR1 and CDR2 from the germline V gene are DFQATT and SNEGSKA (reference sequence). The CDR3 contains 13 residues. The CDR3 loop reads CSARDLTNYGHDF. The DNA of the CDR3 is TGCAGTGCTAGGGACTTGACTAACTATGGCCACGACTTC.

This clone was seen at least ten times. The chain links TRBV5-1 to TRBJ1-1; 7 nucleotides align to TRBD1. The germline CDR1 and CDR2 sequences are SGHRS and YFSETQ. The CDR3 consists of 12 residues. J gave up 8 bases and V 0 bases, and 1 base lay outside the gene matches. The CDR3 DNA follows: TGCGCCAGCAGCTTGGAAGGGGGCGAAGCTTTCTTT. Protein sequence: CASSLEGGEAFF. The full variable domain, its missing parts supplied by reference TRBV5-1 and TRBJ1-1, is KAGVTQTPRYLIKTRGQQVTLSCSPISGHRSVSWYQQTPGQGLQFLFEYFSETQRNKGNFPGRFSGRQFSNSRSEMNVSTLELGDSALYLCASSLEGGEAFFGQGTRLTVV.

Judged by abundance, this clone is medium-sized (0.01 to 0.1%). The chain carries TRBV2 and TRBJ1-2; D remains ambiguous. V was pared by 1 base and J by 4 bases, with 4 bases between. The CDR3 totals 12 residues. CDR1 SNHLY and CDR2 FYNNEI come from the germline V gene. For the CDR3, the DNA is TGTGCCAGCAGTGAAGATGGCTATGGCTACACCTTC. Translating gives CASSEDGYGYTF. The entire variable domain, with the rest obtained from reference TRBV2 and TRBJ1-2, is as follows: EPEVTQTPSHQVTQMGQEVILRCVPISNHLYFYWYRQILGQKVEFLVSFYNNEISEKSEIFDDQFSVERPDGSNFTLKIRSTKLEDSAMYFCASSEDGYGYTFGSGTRLTVV.

In this sample, this clone is medium-sized. The CDR3 DNA reads as TGTGCCAGTAGTCCGGGATTCTATGGCTACACCTTC. Translated, it gives CASSPGFYGYTF. The V gene is TRBV19, the J gene TRBJ1-2; D uncertain. Germline CDR1 and CDR2: LNHDA and SQIVND (reference sequence). CDR3 length equals 12 residues. The germline V and J ends were trimmed by 5 bases and 4 bases, with 8 bases remaining between them.

This clone has just a few counts. CDR3 nucleotides: TGTGCCAGCAGTCACGGTCACGGGGGAGTAACAGGGGAGCCTTTTTTT. As protein: CASSHGHGGVTGEPFF. This chain joins TRBV6-1 and TRBJ2-2; tentatively, D is TRBD1 (7 bases). The CDR3 spans 16 residues. Germline V gene data show CDR1 as MNHNS and CDR2 as SASEGT. The ends were cut back, 5 bases at V and 17 bases at J, with 30 bases in the middle.

This clone was counted once. J is TRBJ1-2 and V is TRBV5-1; weak D call: TRBD1 (5 bases). CDR1 is SGHRS, CDR2 YFSETQ, per germline. V shed 2 bases and J shed 2 bases, with 7 bases lying between them. CDR3 size: 13 residues. In DNA, the CDR3 is TGCGCCAGCAGCTTCCGGGACAACTATGGCTACACCTTC. Encoded protein: CASSFRDNYGYTF.

By share, this clone counts as medium-sized (0.01 to 0.1%). V is TRBV15 and J is TRBJ2-7, with 9 bases fitting TRBD1. CDR1 is LNHNV and CDR2 is YYDKDF in the germline V gene (reference sequence). The CDR3 loop spans 15 amino acids. V shed 3 bases, J shed 7 bases, and the junction held 10 bases outside the gene matches. The CDR3 region has the DNA TGTGCCACCAGCAGGGACTACGGGACAGGGCGGGAGCAGTACTTC. Translating gives CATSRDYGTGREQYF.

This chain links TRBV2 with TRBJ2-7; D is perhaps TRBD2 (5 bases). CDR3 size: 12 residues. The germline CDR1 and CDR2 sequences are SNHLY and FYNNEI. Trimming left V 8 bases short and J 5 bases short, with 13 bases between. CDR3 sequence (DNA): TGTGCCAGCGGTCGGGCCGGGGACGAGCAGTACTTC. Residues: CASGRAGDEQYF.

This clone came up many times. The gene calls are TRBV3-1 and TRBJ2-7, with TRBD2 matching 10 bases. The CDR3 consists of 14 residues. Germline loops: CDR1 LGHDT, CDR2 YNNKEL (reference sequence). The junction had 0 bases not matched to a gene; V was cut back by 2 bases and J by 2 bases. In DNA, the CDR3 is TGTGCCAGCAGCCAACTAGCGGGAGCCTACGAGCAGTACTTC. Translated: CASSQLAGAYEQYF.